The rows below give T cell receptor beta chains drawn from one sample of a study of molecular identifiers for immune sequencing clone quantification. TCRdb processed the PCR reads anew with MiXCR; each CDR3 protein has one entry. This sample has roughly 630,000 distinct CDR3 sequences, with about 25% found just once. The sample comprised naive CD8+ T cells from blood, with Jurkat cell RNA spiked in. The receptors shown here come from a human donor in good health. Some libraries in this study had Jurkat cell RNA spiked in. Each CDR3 is given with its conserved first and last residue. D genes are given only for firm matches. Expanded clones are given a class, and other clones once, few, many or no size at all.

cdr3_length: 16; clone_size: many; d_call: TRBD2; v_call: TRBV5-4; j_call: TRBJ2-7; cdr3_nt: TGTGCCAGCAGCTTGCCTAGCGGGGCCCCGATCTACGAGCAGTACTTC; cdr3_aa: CASSLPSGAPIYEQYF
cdr3_length: 15; clone_size: few; d_call: TRBD2; v_call: TRBV12-3/TRBV12-4; j_call: TRBJ2-1; cdr3_nt: TGTGCCAGCAGCCCGACTAGCGCTGACTACAATGAGCAGTTCTTC; cdr3_aa: CASSPTSADYNEQFF
cdr3_length: 12; clone_size: few; d_call: NA; v_call: TRBV20-1; j_call: TRBJ2-7; cdr3_nt: TGCAGTGCTAGAGAGGAGTTCTACGAGCAGTACTTC; cdr3_aa: CSAREEFYEQYF
cdr3_length: 14; clone_size: many; d_call: NA; v_call: TRBV12-3/TRBV12-4; j_call: TRBJ2-2; cdr3_nt: TGTGCCAGCAGACAGACAGTGAACACCGGGGAGCTGTTTTTT; cdr3_aa: CASRQTVNTGELFF
cdr3_length: 16; clone_size: NA; d_call: NA; v_call: TRBV7-9; j_call: TRBJ1-1; cdr3_nt: TGTGCCAGCAGCTTAGCGGGAAGCTCCCCGAACACTGAAGCTTACTTT; cdr3_aa: CASSLAGSSPNTEAYF
cdr3_length: 17; clone_size: many; d_call: NA; v_call: TRBV12-3/TRBV12-4; j_call: TRBJ2-5; cdr3_nt: TGTGCCAGCAGTTTAGAAGGGACGTTCGGGGGACAAGAGACCCAGTACTTC; cdr3_aa: CASSLEGTFGGQETQYF
cdr3_length: 14; clone_size: NA; d_call: NA; v_call: TRBV20-1; j_call: TRBJ2-2; cdr3_nt: TGCAGTGCTAGAGGTGGGGTTATCACCGGGGAGCTGTTTTTT; cdr3_aa: CSARGGVITGELFF
cdr3_length: 14; clone_size: NA; d_call: NA; v_call: TRBV14; j_call: TRBJ2-7; cdr3_nt: TGTGCCAGCAGCCAGGACGGGGGGCGGTACGAGCAGTACTTC; cdr3_aa: CASSQDGGRYEQYF
cdr3_length: 13; clone_size: many; d_call: TRBD1; v_call: TRBV7-9; j_call: TRBJ2-2; cdr3_nt: TGTGCCAGCAGCTCCAGGGGGACCGGGGAGCTGTTTTTT; cdr3_aa: CASSSRGTGELFF
cdr3_length: 12; clone_size: many; d_call: NA; v_call: TRBV4-1; j_call: TRBJ1-6; cdr3_nt: TGCGCCAGCAACACAGGGAATTCACCCCTCCACTTT; cdr3_aa: CASNTGNSPLHF
cdr3_length: 15; clone_size: many; d_call: NA; v_call: TRBV7-2; j_call: TRBJ1-5; cdr3_nt: TGTGCCAGCAGCCGAAATCATGACAGCAATCAGCCCCAGCATTTT; cdr3_aa: CASSRNHDSNQPQHF
cdr3_length: 20; clone_size: many; d_call: TRBD1; v_call: TRBV4-1; j_call: TRBJ1-4; cdr3_nt: TGCGCCAGCAAGGGGACCCCGGGACAGGGTGTATCTGCAACTAATGAAAAACTGTTTTTT; cdr3_aa: CASKGTPGQGVSATNEKLFF
cdr3_length: 15; clone_size: few; d_call: NA; v_call: TRBV24-1; j_call: TRBJ2-7; cdr3_nt: TGTGCCACCAGTGATCCCATCAGAGACCTGGGCGAGCAGTACTTC; cdr3_aa: CATSDPIRDLGEQYF
cdr3_length: 17; clone_size: few; d_call: TRBD1; v_call: TRBV4-2; j_call: TRBJ2-7; cdr3_nt: TGTGCCAGCAGCCAAGCCTCGCGCAGGGGGCCCACCTACGAGCAGTACTTC; cdr3_aa: CASSQASRRGPTYEQYF
cdr3_length: 11; clone_size: NA; d_call: NA; v_call: TRBV4-1; j_call: TRBJ1-3; cdr3_nt: TGCGCCAGCAGCCAAGCCGACACCATATATTTT; cdr3_aa: CASSQADTIYF
cdr3_length: 13; clone_size: few; d_call: NA; v_call: TRBV20-1; j_call: TRBJ2-7; cdr3_nt: TGCAGTGCTAGATCCCTGGTTAACTACGAGCAGTACTTC; cdr3_aa: CSARSLVNYEQYF
cdr3_length: 14; clone_size: few; d_call: NA; v_call: TRBV14; j_call: TRBJ1-4; cdr3_nt: TGTGCCAGCAGCACTCGACCTTCTAATGAAAAACTGTTTTTT; cdr3_aa: CASSTRPSNEKLFF
cdr3_length: 15; clone_size: NA; d_call: NA; v_call: TRBV6-5; j_call: TRBJ2-3; cdr3_nt: TGTGCCAGCAGCGCGACAGGCGGGGACACAGATACGCAGTATTTT; cdr3_aa: CASSATGGDTDTQYF
cdr3_length: 13; clone_size: NA; d_call: NA; v_call: TRBV7-6; j_call: TRBJ1-1; cdr3_nt: TGTGCCAGCAGCTCACCGGCCGGGACAGAAGCTTTCTTT; cdr3_aa: CASSSPAGTEAFF
cdr3_length: 15; clone_size: NA; d_call: TRBD1; v_call: TRBV7-8; j_call: TRBJ2-7; cdr3_nt: TGTGCCGGCAGCTTCTCAGGGACAGGGATAGGCGAGCAGTACTTC; cdr3_aa: CAGSFSGTGIGEQYF
cdr3_length: 17; clone_size: few; d_call: NA; v_call: TRBV4-3; j_call: TRBJ1-6; cdr3_nt: TGCGCCAGCAGCCAACACAGGGAGTTCTCCTATAATTCACCCCTCCACTTT; cdr3_aa: CASSQHREFSYNSPLHF
cdr3_length: 14; clone_size: many; d_call: TRBD2; v_call: TRBV29-1; j_call: TRBJ2-5; cdr3_nt: TGCAGCGTTGGAAGCCTAGCGGGAGGAGAGACCCAGTACTTC; cdr3_aa: CSVGSLAGGETQYF
cdr3_length: 15; clone_size: once; d_call: TRBD2; v_call: TRBV5-1; j_call: TRBJ2-1; cdr3_nt: TGCGCCAGCAGCTTGGGAGTAGCGGGAAGCGGTGAGCGGTTCTTC; cdr3_aa: CASSLGVAGSGERFF
cdr3_length: 15; clone_size: NA; d_call: TRBD1; v_call: TRBV24-1; j_call: TRBJ2-1; cdr3_nt: TGTGCCACCACTCGCAGACAGGGGTATGTCAATGAGCAGTTCTTC; cdr3_aa: CATTRRQGYVNEQFF
cdr3_length: 16; clone_size: many; d_call: NA; v_call: TRBV6-6; j_call: TRBJ1-3; cdr3_nt: TGTGCCAGCAGAGAAGAACAGCTATACTCTGGAAACACCATATATTTT; cdr3_aa: CASREEQLYSGNTIYF
cdr3_length: 14; clone_size: NA; d_call: NA; v_call: TRBV13; j_call: TRBJ2-7; cdr3_nt: TGTGCCAGCAGCCGAGTGGGGGGGCACTACGAGCAGTACTTC; cdr3_aa: CASSRVGGHYEQYF
cdr3_length: 14; clone_size: NA; d_call: NA; v_call: TRBV9; j_call: TRBJ2-1; cdr3_nt: TGTGCCAGCAGCGTAGAGGCAGCTGACAATGAGCAGTTCTTC; cdr3_aa: CASSVEAADNEQFF
cdr3_length: 11; clone_size: many; d_call: NA; v_call: TRBV6-2/TRBV6-3; j_call: TRBJ1-1; cdr3_nt: TGTGCCGCGGGGCCAGGGACTGAAGCTTTCTTT; cdr3_aa: CAAGPGTEAFF
cdr3_length: 14; clone_size: few; d_call: NA; v_call: TRBV7-2; j_call: TRBJ1-4; cdr3_nt: TGTGCCAGCAGCTTATCGGGGTATGGGGAAAAACTGTTTTTT; cdr3_aa: CASSLSGYGEKLFF
cdr3_length: 15; clone_size: NA; d_call: NA; v_call: TRBV5-1; j_call: TRBJ1-1; cdr3_nt: TGCGCCAGCAGCTTGGGAAACCTTCGTAACACTGAAGCTTTCTTT; cdr3_aa: CASSLGNLRNTEAFF
cdr3_length: 14; clone_size: few; d_call: NA; v_call: TRBV28; j_call: TRBJ1-6; cdr3_nt: TGTGCCAGCAGTAATGGGCCCCTTCTGTCACCCCTCCACTTT; cdr3_aa: CASSNGPLLSPLHF
cdr3_length: 14; clone_size: many; d_call: NA; v_call: TRBV4-1; j_call: TRBJ1-1; cdr3_nt: TGCGCCAGCAGTATAGGGAGCATGAACACTGAAGCTTTCTTT; cdr3_aa: CASSIGSMNTEAFF
cdr3_length: 13; clone_size: NA; d_call: NA; v_call: TRBV20-1; j_call: TRBJ2-7; cdr3_nt: TGCAGTGCTAGACCCACGACATCCTACGAGCAGTACTTC; cdr3_aa: CSARPTTSYEQYF
cdr3_length: 20; clone_size: NA; d_call: NA; v_call: TRBV28; j_call: TRBJ1-5; cdr3_nt: TGTGCCAGCAGCCCCCTGCTCTCAAGGGCCCCTCTCGATAGCAATCAGCCCCAGCATTTT; cdr3_aa: CASSPLLSRAPLDSNQPQHF
cdr3_length: 14; clone_size: NA; d_call: NA; v_call: TRBV11-2; j_call: TRBJ2-1; cdr3_nt: TGTGCCAGCAGACAGGTCGCACACTACAATGAGCAGTTCTTC; cdr3_aa: CASRQVAHYNEQFF
cdr3_length: 13; clone_size: NA; d_call: NA; v_call: TRBV9; j_call: TRBJ2-1; cdr3_nt: TGTGCCAGCAGCTCTGGGGACCAAGGAGTGCAGTTCTTC; cdr3_aa: CASSSGDQGVQFF
cdr3_length: 15; clone_size: many; d_call: TRBD1; v_call: TRBV20-1; j_call: TRBJ2-4; cdr3_nt: TGCAGTGCTAGTGGACAGGAGCTAGCCAAAAACATTCAGTACTTC; cdr3_aa: CSASGQELAKNIQYF
cdr3_length: 15; clone_size: many; d_call: TRBD1; v_call: TRBV27; j_call: TRBJ2-7; cdr3_nt: TGTGCCAGCAGCTGGACAGGGAGAGCTTGGTACGAGCAGTACTTC; cdr3_aa: CASSWTGRAWYEQYF